These 17 T cell receptor beta chains came from one sample sequenced in a study of cytomegalovirus exposure and HLA in healthy donors. The PCR was carried out with 60 Vbeta primers and 13 Jbeta primers. Sequencing used immunoSEQ multiplex PCR; TCRdb keeps in-frame clones, though not all of them. Of 60,000 to 65,000 clones in the sample, roughly 80% were seen once. The source material was PBMCs. The receptors were gathered from a woman aged 40 to 50 in good health and CMV-seropositive.

V and J are TRBV25-1 and TRBJ2-4; weak D call: TRBD1 (6 bases). This CDR3 has 16 amino acids. Germline loops: CDR1 MGHDK, CDR2 SYGVNS. The V gene lost 3 bases and the J gene lost 0 bases, with 12 bases spanning the gap. CDR3 nucleotides: TGTGCCAGCAGTGAGTCCGGGACACTAGCCAAAAACATTCAGTACTTC. As protein: CASSESGTLAKNIQYF.

This clone was detected only a few times. In DNA form, the CDR3 reads TGTGCCAGCAGCCGGGACAGGGGGCAAGGCTACACCTTC. Protein: CASSRDRGQGYTF. The chain joins TRBV2 to TRBJ1-2; 12 bases match TRBD1. CDR1 SNHLY and CDR2 FYNNEI come from the germline V gene. The CDR3 totals 13 residues. After removal of 6 bases from V and 8 bases from J, the junction contained 4 bases not matched to a gene.

The rearrangement links TRBV30 to TRBJ2-1, with D perhaps TRBD2 (6 bases). The V end was cut by 2 bases, the J end by 3 bases, with 14 bases between. Germline V gives CDR1 GTSNPN, CDR2 SVGIG (reference sequence). The CDR3 spans 15 residues. The CDR3 is CAWSTIGGVYNEQFF. CDR3 sequence (DNA): TGTGCCTGGAGTACTATTGGCGGGGTCTACAATGAGCAGTTCTTC.

V is TRBV6-5 and J is TRBJ1-1, with D perhaps TRBD1 (6 bases). V lost 5 bases, J lost 1 base, and 11 bases lay in between. The CDR3 is 14 amino acids. From germline, CDR1 is MNHEY and CDR2 SVGAGI. The CDR3 region has the DNA TGTGCCAGCAGTCCGTGGACAGAGAACACTGAAGCTTTCTTT. Amino acids: CASSPWTENTEAFF.

The chain recombines TRBV15 with TRBJ2-5; 10 bases fit TRBD1. This CDR3 region has 15 residues. V lost 4 bases and J lost 4; bases outside the gene matches: 6. Germline CDR1 reads LNHNV; CDR2 reads YYDKDF (reference sequence). Written as DNA, the CDR3 is TGTGCCACCAGCACTGACAGGGGGCGCGGAGAGACCCAGTACTTC. Amino acid sequence: CATSTDRGRGETQYF.

The chain joins TRBV11-3 to TRBJ2-1, with 8 positions matching TRBD2. The CDR3 loop spans 16 amino acids. Trimming took 1 base from V and 5 from J; bases not matched to a gene: 7. Germline V lookup: CDR1 SGHNT, CDR2 YENEEA. CDR3 residues: CASSLGGRGGHNEQFF. As DNA, the CDR3 is TGTGCCAGCAGCTTAGGGGGTCGGGGGGGGCACAATGAGCAGTTCTTC.

This sequence joins TRBV2 and TRBJ1-5; TRBD1 might be the D (5 bases). CDR1 is SNHLY and CDR2 is FYNNEI in the germline V gene. The CDR3 length is 14 residues. Trimming stripped 6 bases from V and 6 bases from J, with 15 bases between. DNA for the CDR3: TGTGCCAGCAGCTCGACAGAGAGGAGTCAGCCCCAGCATTTT. Its translation is CASSSTERSQPQHF.

The chain carries TRBV7-9 and TRBJ1-4; possible D gene TRBD1, 6 bases. This CDR3 contains 14 residues. Between the trimmed V and J ends, which lost 5 bases and 3 bases, there was a span of 10 bases. Germline CDR1 is SEHNR and CDR2 is FQNEAQ (reference sequence). The CDR3: CASSQGSANEKLFF. The CDR3 DNA reads as TGTGCCAGCAGCCAGGGGTCGGCTAATGAAAAACTGTTTTTT.

The CDR3 protein is CASSWTGVPREQYF. The CDR3 DNA is TGTGCCAGCAGTTGGACAGGGGTTCCTCGCGAGCAGTACTTC. The V gene is TRBV27, the J gene TRBJ2-7, with 9 bases aligning to TRBD1. The CDR3 has 14 residues. Per germline, CDR1 MNHEY and CDR2 SMNVEV (reference sequence). Trimming at V came to 4 bases and at J to 6 bases, leaving 7 bases not matched to a gene.

The chain joins TRBV5-6 to TRBJ2-5; D possibly corresponds to TRBD1 (6 bases). The CDR3 spans 15 residues. The germline CDR1 and CDR2 sequences are SGHDT and YYEEEE. V shed 4 bases and J shed 1 base, with 14 bases lying between them. The CDR3 DNA is TGTGCCAGCAGCCTCACGGACAGATTCCAAGAGACCCAGTACTTC. The encoded protein is CASSLTDRFQETQYF.

V gene TRBV19 combines with J gene TRBJ1-2; D is unclear. This CDR3 is 14 amino acids long. The V and J ends lost 3 bases and 0 bases respectively, with 8 bases between them. Germline CDR1 reads LNHDA; CDR2 reads SQIVND (reference sequence). The CDR3 bases are TGTGCCAGTAGTATCGGCGGAACTAACTATGGCTACACCTTC. This gives the protein CASSIGGTNYGYTF. Combining the CDR3 with reference TRBV19 and TRBJ1-2 gives the whole variable domain DGGITQSPKYLFRKEGQNVTLSCEQNLNHDAMYWYRQDPGQGLRLIYYSQIVNDFQKGDIAEGYSVSREKKESFPLTVTSAQKNPTAFYLCASSIGGTNYGYTFGSGTRLTVV.

Only a few counts were recorded for this clone. The chain joins TRBV5-1 to TRBJ2-3, with D maybe TRBD1 (6 bases). V was trimmed by 1 base and J by 5 bases, leaving 8 bases between them. The germline CDR1 and CDR2 sequences are SGHRS and YFSETQ. This CDR3 contains 13 residues. The chain's CDR3 is CASSLPGEDTQYF. DNA of the CDR3: TGCGCCAGCAGCTTGCCAGGGGAAGATACGCAGTATTTT.

The chain joins TRBV11-2 to TRBJ1-1, with D tentatively TRBD1 (5 bases). The CDR3 has 16 amino acids. Germline V CDR1 and CDR2: SGHAT, FQNNGV. Trimming removed 5 bases from V and 7 bases from J, with 23 bases in between. The CDR3 region is CASSLVGGLRLFEAFF. The CDR3 bases are TGTGCCAGCAGCCTCGTGGGGGGACTCCGCTTGTTTGAAGCTTTCTTT. The whole variable domain, filled in from reference TRBV11-2 and TRBJ1-1, reads EAGVAQSPRYKIIEKRQSVAFWCNPISGHATLYWYQQILGQGPKLLIQFQNNGVVDDSQLPKDRFSAERLKGVDSTLKIQPAKLEDSAVYLCASSLVGGLRLFEAFFGQGTRLTVV.

This sequence joins TRBV7-8 and TRBJ1-6, with D tentatively TRBD1 (6 bases). This CDR3 is built from 16 residues. The germline CDR1 and CDR2 sequences are SGHVS and FQNEAQ. V lost 5 bases and J lost 7, with 18 bases in between. The CDR3 region is CASSQIPGTPNSPLHF. The CDR3 coding sequence is TGTGCCAGCAGCCAGATCCCCGGGACACCGAATTCACCCCTCCACTTT.

The rearrangement joins TRBV11-2 to TRBJ2-4; TRBD1 is a possible D gene (6 bases). The CDR3 totals 16 residues. CDR1 is SGHAT and CDR2 is FQNNGV in the germline V gene. The V end was cut by 5 bases, the J end by 7 bases, with 21 bases between. DNA of the CDR3: TGTGCCAGCAGCGTAAGCCGAGCAGGGGCAATGAACATTCAGTACTTC. Translated: CASSVSRAGAMNIQYF.

The sample holds a few counts of this clone. The chain couples TRBV27 to TRBJ1-6, with 8 bases fitting TRBD1. Trimming cost V 4 bases and J 2 bases; bases outside gene matches: 7. The CDR3 has 17 residues. CDR1 is MNHEY and CDR2 is SMNVEV in the germline V gene (reference sequence). The CDR3 is CASSSGQGRTYNSPLHF. The CDR3 region has the DNA TGTGCCAGCAGTTCTGGACAGGGAAGGACCTATAATTCACCCCTCCACTTT.

This chain connects TRBV5-1 to TRBJ2-3; the D gene is possibly TRBD1 (6 bases). The V end lost 4 bases, the J end lost 6 bases, and 12 bases lay between the germline ends. Germline-derived CDR1 and CDR2 are SGHRS and YFSETQ. This CDR3 spans 13 amino acids. The CDR3 spells CASSHGQSDTQYF. CDR3 bases: TGCGCCAGCAGCCACGGACAGTCCGATACGCAGTATTTT.